These 22 T cell receptor beta chains were all obtained from the same sample, sequenced in a study of T cells in localized non-small cell lung cancer (dated by TCRdb to 2020 to 2021). Receptor libraries were prepared by the immunoSEQ multiplex PCR assay. Imported from immuneACCESS, the table was reduced by TCRdb to in-frame sequences with V and J called. These copies leave out some clones; in studies compared against another copy, an unresolved V gene accounts for under half, and the cause of the remainder is not known. The sample records 45,000 to 60,000 clones, approximately 86% of which are singletons. Approximately 2.4% of the sample is taken by the ten largest. Material: PBMCs, obtained before any cancer treatment. These receptors all stem from a man aged 35 to 70 with stage II lung adenocarcinoma.

The V gene is TRBV7-6, the J gene TRBJ2-7; D remains unclear. Germline CDR1 SGHVS, CDR2 FNYEAQ. Between the trimmed V and J ends, which lost 0 bases and 7 bases, there was a span of 13 bases. This CDR3 contains 14 residues. This CDR3 reads CASSLARRNLEQYV. CDR3 nucleotides: TGTGCCAGCAGCTTAGCACGGAGAAATCTAGAGCAGTACGTC.

The rearrangement uses TRBV19 and TRBJ2-1, with TRBD2 identical over 11 bases. This CDR3 region has 18 residues. J gave up 2 bases and V 1 base, and 7 bases lay outside the gene matches. The germline V gene encodes CDR1 LNHDA and CDR2 SQIVND (reference sequence). CDR3 sequence: CASSIVHGLAGAYNEQFF. DNA of the CDR3: TGTGCCAGTAGTATAGTCCACGGACTAGCGGGCGCCTACAATGAGCAGTTCTTC.

On this clone itself: At one end, the junction sequence differs from germline, possibly due to a read error. The chain couples TRBV29-1 to TRBJ1-3; D unclear. The germline V gene encodes CDR1 SQVTM and CDR2 ANQGSEA. The CDR3 consists of 13 residues. The CDR3 reads CSIEDFAGNTIYF. In DNA form, the CDR3 reads TGCAGCATTGAGGACTTCGCTGGAAACACCATATATTTT.

This chain connects TRBV5-6 to TRBJ2-2; D is perhaps TRBD1 or TRBD2 (5 bases each). In germline, CDR1 is SGHDT, CDR2 YYEEEE. V shed 2 bases and J shed 0 bases, with 8 bases lying between them. The CDR3 extends over 15 amino acids. The CDR3 DNA sequence: TGTGCCAGCAGCTTCCGGGACGCGAACACCGGGGAGCTGTTTTTT. Protein sequence: CASSFRDANTGELFF.

The CDR3 spells CASALSGPAFF. Here the CDR3 DNA reads TGTGCCAGCGCTCTTTCAGGCCCCGCTTTCTTT. The genes are TRBV9 and TRBJ1-1; D gene ambiguous. This CDR3 spans 11 amino acids. Trimming left V 7 bases short and J 11 bases short, with 15 bases between. Germline CDR1 SGDLS, CDR2 YYNGEE.

The V and J genes are TRBV23-1 and TRBJ2-7; D may be TRBD2 (5 bases). TRBV23-1 is treated as an ORF (open reading frame) with a function not yet certain. V shed 1 base and J shed 4 bases, with 8 bases lying between them. The CDR3 consists of 13 residues. DNA for the CDR3: TGCGCCAGCAGTCAATTAGGAGGTTACGAGCAGTACGTC. This gives the protein CASSQLGGYEQYV.

The V gene is TRBV7-9, the J gene TRBJ1-1; maybe TRBD1 (6 bases). The CDR3 has 14 amino acids. V lost 1 base and J 1 base, leaving 7 bases between the germline ends. Germline assignment: CDR1 SEHNR and CDR2 FQNEAQ (reference sequence). Here the CDR3 DNA reads TGTGCCAGCAGCTTAGTACAGGGGAACACTGAAGCTTTCTTT. This encodes CASSLVQGNTEAFF.

The chain uses TRBV30 and TRBJ2-7, with D possibly TRBD2 on 7 matching bases. This CDR3 is 13 amino acids long. Trimming stripped 4 bases from V and 3 bases from J, with 13 bases between. CDR1 is GTSNPN, CDR2 SVGIG, per germline (reference sequence). CDR3 protein: CAWTTRGGYEQYF. The CDR3 DNA reads as TGTGCCTGGACCACTAGGGGGGGCTACGAGCAGTACTTC. Full variable domain (remainder filled in from reference TRBV30 and TRBJ2-7): SQTIHQWPATLVQPVGSPLSLECTVEGTSNPNLYWYRQAAGRGLQLLFYSVGIGQISSEVPQNLSASRPQDRQFILSSKKLLLSDSGFYLCAWTTRGGYEQYFGPGTRLTVT.

This clone was found once. This chain uses TRBV6-5 with TRBJ2-1; TRBD1 or TRBD2 may be the D gene (7 bases each). With 0 bases removed from V and 6 bases from J, the gap between germline ends came to 15 bases. The germline V gene encodes CDR1 MNHEY and CDR2 SVGAGI. This CDR3 spans 16 amino acids. CDR3 amino acids: CASSYSTGRGINEQFF. The CDR3 DNA sequence: TGTGCCAGCAGTTACTCGACAGGGAGGGGAATCAATGAGCAGTTCTTC.

V and J are TRBV7-9 and TRBJ2-4; D gene unclear. The V gene lost 1 base and the J gene lost 5 bases, with 9 bases spanning the gap. CDR3 size: 14 residues. Per the germline V gene, CDR1 is SEHNR and CDR2 is FQNEAQ (reference sequence). CDR3 protein: CASSLDAQENIQYF. The CDR3 DNA reads TGTGCCAGCAGCTTAGATGCGCAGGAAAACATTCAGTACTTC.

The rearrangement uses TRBV5-1 and TRBJ2-3; 10 bases are a match to TRBD1. The CDR3 has 15 amino acids. V shed 5 bases and J 4 bases; nucleotides not matched to a gene: 7. Germline CDR1 SGHRS, CDR2 YFSETQ. Here the CDR3 DNA reads TGCGCCAGCAGTCCCGGGACAGGGGCCGCAGATACGCAGTATTTT. Translation: CASSPGTGAADTQYF.

V usage is TRBV2 and J usage is TRBJ2-3, with D perhaps matching TRBD2 (5 bases). Germline CDR1 SNHLY, CDR2 FYNNEI. The CDR3 is 15 residues long. The ends were cut back, 6 bases at V and 0 bases at J, with 13 bases in the middle. CDR3 protein: CASRATWTSTDTQYF. The CDR3 DNA follows: TGTGCCAGCAGGGCGACTTGGACTAGCACAGATACGCAGTATTTT.

J is TRBJ1-2 and V is TRBV5-8; D is perhaps TRBD1 (6 bases). This CDR3 is built from 14 residues. Trimming removed 4 bases at V and 5 bases at J, with 15 bases between. The germline V gene encodes CDR1 SGHTS and CDR2 YDEGEE. CDR3 bases: TGTGCCAGCAGCCGTCCCGGACAGCCGTATGGCTACACCTTC. Amino acids: CASSRPGQPYGYTF. Based on the CDR3 plus reference TRBV5-8 and TRBJ1-2, the full variable domain is EAGVTQSPTHLIKTRGQQATLRCSPISGHTSVYWYQQALGLGLQFLLWYDEGEERNRGNFPPRFSGRQFPNYSSELNVNALELEDSALYLCASSRPGQPYGYTFGSGTRLTVV.

This chain links TRBV9 with TRBJ1-1, with D unresolved. Per the germline V gene, CDR1 is SGDLS and CDR2 is YYNGEE. With 3 bases removed from V and 1 base from J, the gap between germline ends came to 13 bases. The CDR3 runs 15 residues. CDR3 residues: CASSGESAGNTEAFF. The CDR3 region has the DNA TGTGCCAGCAGCGGGGAGTCTGCGGGGAACACTGAAGCTTTCTTT.

This rearrangement joins TRBV7-3 to TRBJ2-3, with D possibly matching TRBD2 (6 bases). V lost 4 bases to trimming and J lost 2 bases, with 16 bases between them. The CDR3 covers 16 residues. Germline V gene data show CDR1 as SGHTA and CDR2 as FQGTGA. The DNA for the CDR3 is TGTGCCAGCAGCTCTGGGGACTCCTCCTACACAGATACGCAGTATTTT. It encodes CASSSGDSSYTDTQYF.

The rearrangement joins TRBV10-3 to TRBJ1-5; D remains unclear. Per germline, CDR1 ENHRY and CDR2 SYGVKD. The CDR3 has 13 residues. The V and J ends lost 3 bases and 14 bases respectively, with 17 bases between them. The CDR3 sequence is CAISEDGRSKKHF. CDR3 bases: TGTGCCATCAGTGAAGACGGGAGATCAAAGAAGCATTTT.

The sample holds one count of this clone. The rearrangement joins TRBV7-9 to TRBJ1-3, with D possibly TRBD1 on 5 matching bases. Germline CDR1 and CDR2: SEHNR and FQNEAQ (reference sequence). Trimming took off 4 bases at V and 2 bases at J, with 15 bases between the two ends. The CDR3 is made up of 16 amino acids. CDR3 protein: CASSYLEGKAGNTIYF. CDR3 bases: TGTGCCAGCAGCTATTTAGAGGGGAAGGCTGGAAACACCATATATTTT.

The gene calls are TRBV28 and TRBJ2-3, with a tentative D call TRBD1 (5 bases). Germline V gene lookup returns CDR1 MDHEN and CDR2 SYDVKM. With 2 bases removed from V and 0 bases from J, the gap between germline ends came to 12 bases. The CDR3 is made up of 16 amino acids. DNA for the CDR3: TGTGCCAGCAGTTTAGACAGAAAGTCTAGCACAGATACGCAGTATTTT. This translates into CASSLDRKSSTDTQYF.

The CDR3 bases are TGTGCCAGCAGCCCCGACATATCCTACGAGCAGTACGTC. Amino acid sequence: CASSPDISYEQYV. The chain combines TRBV6-5 with TRBJ2-7; D is uncertain. The CDR3 spans 13 residues. Deletions cut 6 bases from V and 1 base from J, with 10 bases between. Per germline, CDR1 MNHEY and CDR2 SVGAGI.

The chain uses TRBV7-9 and TRBJ2-1; TRBD2 aligns across 9 bases. Germline values: CDR1 SEHNR, CDR2 FQNEAQ (reference sequence). The CDR3 spans 16 residues. J gave up 10 bases and V 1 base, and 11 bases lay outside the gene matches. The CDR3 sequence is CASSLESGGFGSEQFF. Written as DNA, the CDR3 is TGTGCCAGCAGCTTAGAGAGCGGGGGGTTCGGTAGCGAGCAGTTCTTC.

This chain connects TRBV10-3 to TRBJ1-2; perhaps TRBD1 as D (5 bases). There are 12 residues in the CDR3. Germline lookup yields CDR1 ENHRY and CDR2 SYGVKD. The ends were cut back, 8 bases at V and 4 bases at J, with 11 bases in the middle. CDR3 nucleotide sequence: TGTGCCATCTCCGACAGAGGCTATGGCTACACCTTC. Protein product: CAISDRGYGYTF.

The chain recombines TRBV5-5 with TRBJ1-1, with 9 bases identical to TRBD1. The trim removed 3 bases at V and 3 bases at J, leaving 9 bases unmatched. The CDR3 loop spans 16 amino acids. From germline, CDR1 is SGHKS and CDR2 YYEKEE (reference sequence). This CDR3 reads CASSSRDRAWDTEAFF. CDR3 sequence (DNA): TGTGCCAGCAGCTCCCGGGACAGGGCGTGGGACACTGAAGCTTTCTTT.